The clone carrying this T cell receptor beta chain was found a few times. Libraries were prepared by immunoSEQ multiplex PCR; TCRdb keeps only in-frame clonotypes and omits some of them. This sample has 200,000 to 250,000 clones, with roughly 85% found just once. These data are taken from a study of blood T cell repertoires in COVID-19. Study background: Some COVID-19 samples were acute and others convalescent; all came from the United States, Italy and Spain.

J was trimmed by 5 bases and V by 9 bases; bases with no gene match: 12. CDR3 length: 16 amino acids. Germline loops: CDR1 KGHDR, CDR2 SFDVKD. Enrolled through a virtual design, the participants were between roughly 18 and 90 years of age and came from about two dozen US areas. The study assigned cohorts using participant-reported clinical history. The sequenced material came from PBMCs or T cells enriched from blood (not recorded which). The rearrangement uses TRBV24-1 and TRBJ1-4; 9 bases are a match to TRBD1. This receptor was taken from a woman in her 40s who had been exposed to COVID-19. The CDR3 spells CATPKPNRGLNEKLFF. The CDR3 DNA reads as TGTGCCACCCCTAAGCCCAACAGGGGGCTAAATGAAAAACTGTTTTTT.